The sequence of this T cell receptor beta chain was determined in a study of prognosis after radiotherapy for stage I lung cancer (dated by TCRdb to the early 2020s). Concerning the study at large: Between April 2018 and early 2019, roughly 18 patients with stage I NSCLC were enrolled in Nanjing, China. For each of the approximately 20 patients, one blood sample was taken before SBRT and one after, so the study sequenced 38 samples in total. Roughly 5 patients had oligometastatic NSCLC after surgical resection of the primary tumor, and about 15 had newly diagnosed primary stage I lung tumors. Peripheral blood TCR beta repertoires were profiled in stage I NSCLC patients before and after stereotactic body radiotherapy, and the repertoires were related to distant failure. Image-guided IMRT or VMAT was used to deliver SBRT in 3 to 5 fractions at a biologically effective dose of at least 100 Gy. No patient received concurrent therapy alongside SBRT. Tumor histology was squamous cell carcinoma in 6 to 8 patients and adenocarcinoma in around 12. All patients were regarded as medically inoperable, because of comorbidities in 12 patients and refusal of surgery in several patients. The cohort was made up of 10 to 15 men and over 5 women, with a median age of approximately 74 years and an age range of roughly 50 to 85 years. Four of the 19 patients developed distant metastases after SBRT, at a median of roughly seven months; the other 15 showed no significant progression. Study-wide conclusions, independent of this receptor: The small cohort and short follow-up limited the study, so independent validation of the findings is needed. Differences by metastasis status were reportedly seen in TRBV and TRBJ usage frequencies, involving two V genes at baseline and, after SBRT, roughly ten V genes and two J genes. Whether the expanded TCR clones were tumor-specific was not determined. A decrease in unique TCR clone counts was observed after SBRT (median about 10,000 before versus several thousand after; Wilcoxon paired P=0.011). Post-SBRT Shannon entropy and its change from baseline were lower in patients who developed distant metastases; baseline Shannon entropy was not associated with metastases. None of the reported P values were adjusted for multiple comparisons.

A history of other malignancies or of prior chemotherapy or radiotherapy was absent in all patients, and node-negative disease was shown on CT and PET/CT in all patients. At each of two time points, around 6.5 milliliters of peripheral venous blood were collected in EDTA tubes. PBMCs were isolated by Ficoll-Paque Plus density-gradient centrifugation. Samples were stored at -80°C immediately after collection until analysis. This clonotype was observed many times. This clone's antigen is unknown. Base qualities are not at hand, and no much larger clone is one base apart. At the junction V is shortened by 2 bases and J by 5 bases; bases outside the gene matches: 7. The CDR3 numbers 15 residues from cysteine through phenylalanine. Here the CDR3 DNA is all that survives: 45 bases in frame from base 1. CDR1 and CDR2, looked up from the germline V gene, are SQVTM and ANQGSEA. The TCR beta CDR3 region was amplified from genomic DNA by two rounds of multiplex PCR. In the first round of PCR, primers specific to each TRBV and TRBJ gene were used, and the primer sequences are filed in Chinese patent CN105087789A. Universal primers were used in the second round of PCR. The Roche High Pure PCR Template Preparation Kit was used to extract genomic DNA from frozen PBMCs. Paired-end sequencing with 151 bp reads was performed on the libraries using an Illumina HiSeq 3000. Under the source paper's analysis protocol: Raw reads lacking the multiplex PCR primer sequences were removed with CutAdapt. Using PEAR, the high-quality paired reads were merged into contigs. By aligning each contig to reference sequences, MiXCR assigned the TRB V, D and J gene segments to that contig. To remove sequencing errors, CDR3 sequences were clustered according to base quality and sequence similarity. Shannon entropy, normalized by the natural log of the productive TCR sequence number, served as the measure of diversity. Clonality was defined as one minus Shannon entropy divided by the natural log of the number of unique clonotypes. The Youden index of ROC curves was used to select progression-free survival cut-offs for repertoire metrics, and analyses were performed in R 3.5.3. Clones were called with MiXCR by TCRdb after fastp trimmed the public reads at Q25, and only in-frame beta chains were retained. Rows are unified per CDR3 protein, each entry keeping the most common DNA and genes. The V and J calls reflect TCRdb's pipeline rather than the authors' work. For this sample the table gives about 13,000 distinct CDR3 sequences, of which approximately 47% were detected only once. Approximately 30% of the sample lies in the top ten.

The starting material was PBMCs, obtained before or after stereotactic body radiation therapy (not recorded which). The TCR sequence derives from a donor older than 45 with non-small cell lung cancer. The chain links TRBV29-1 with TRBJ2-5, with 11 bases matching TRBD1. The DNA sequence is TGCAGCGTTGAACTACTGGGACAGGGGGGGGAGACCCAGTACTTC. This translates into CSVELLGQGGETQYF.